These 7 T cell receptor beta chains were all obtained from the same sample, sequenced in a study of T cell repertoires in cytomegalovirus infection. Via MiXCR, TCRdb re-called the reads, giving one row per CDR3 protein. Among 450,000 to 600,000 distinct CDR3 sequences listed, about 39% were seen once. Their antigen targets remain unknown. Sequences were derived from cultured PBMCs, sampled from culture after CMV antigen stimulation. These receptors came from a human donor in good health (CMV status not recorded). Some clones in this sample may be carry-over from other donors' samples.

This rearrangement joins TRBV2 to TRBJ1-5; unclear D gene. The CDR3 totals 15 residues. With 5 bases removed from V and 5 bases from J, the gap between germline ends came to 16 bases. Per germline, CDR1 SNHLY and CDR2 FYNNEI. CDR3 sequence (DNA): TGTGCCAGCAGTATGGGCCATCATGGGGATCAGCCCCAGCATTTT. Protein product: CASSMGHHGDQPQHF.

Concerning this clonotype itself: The CDR3 does not end in the conserved phenylalanine or tryptophan, so this is likely a read error. CDR3: CASSLGAGQINTGELFL. CDR3 bases: TGCGCCAGCAGCCTTGGAGCGGGACAAATAAACACCGGGGAGCTGTTTCTT. The J gene is TRBJ2-2, the V gene TRBV4-1; D may be TRBD2 (7 bases). Trimming removed 4 bases at V and 2 bases at J, with 17 bases between. Looked up from germline, CDR1 is MGHRA and CDR2 is YSYEKL. The CDR3 runs 17 residues.

The chain links TRBV7-2 to TRBJ2-2; 8 bases align to TRBD2. J gave up 0 bases and V 5 bases, and 29 bases lay outside the gene matches. The CDR3 is 24 residues long. CDR1 is SGHTA and CDR2 is FQGNSA in the germline V gene. The CDR3 reads CASSTRLPRGGLVLPNSNTGELFF. The CDR3 nucleotides read TGTGCCAGCAGCACCCGACTTCCACGGGGGGGACTAGTACTCCCCAACTCGAACACCGGGGAGCTGTTTTTT. The full variable domain, its missing parts supplied by reference TRBV7-2 and TRBJ2-2, is GAGVSQSPSNKVTEKGKDVELRCDPISGHTALYWYRQSLGQGLEFLIYFQGNSAPDKSGLPSDRFSAERTGGSVSTLTIQRTQQEDSAVYLCASSTRLPRGGLVLPNSNTGELFFGEGSRLTVL.

CDR3 protein: CASSERTGGTEAFF. The DNA of the CDR3 is TGTGCCAGCAGTGAAAGGACAGGGGGCACTGAAGCTTTCTTT. J is TRBJ1-1 and V is TRBV6-1, with TRBD1 identical over 10 bases. The germline gives CDR1 MNHNS, CDR2 SASEGT. The V and J ends lost 2 bases and 4 bases, in that order; junction bases with no gene match: 1. This CDR3 region has 14 residues.

Only a few counts were recorded for this clonotype. V gene TRBV7-2 combines with J gene TRBJ2-3, with 11 bases aligning to TRBD2. V trimming: 1 base; J trimming: 5 bases; junction bases outside the gene matches: 2. CDR1 SGHTA and CDR2 FQGNSA come from the germline V gene. The CDR3 is made up of 15 amino acids. This CDR3 is CASSLGLAGRDTQYF. In DNA form, the CDR3 reads TGTGCCAGCAGCTTAGGACTAGCGGGAAGAGATACGCAGTATTTT.

This clonotype came up once. The chain employs TRBV12-3 or TRBV12-4 and TRBJ2-6; 8 bases match TRBD2. The CDR3 is 12 residues long. J lost 12 bases, V lost 5 bases, and 3 bases had no gene match. CDR3 amino acids: CASSPGGGVLTF. The CDR3, as DNA: TGTGCCAGCAGTCCCGGGGGGGGCGTCCTGACTTTC.

V usage is TRBV7-6 and J usage is TRBJ2-7; D is uncertain. Trimming cost V 1 base and J 0 bases, with 10 bases left between them. The CDR3 spans 15 residues. Germline V gene sequence: CDR1 SGHVS, CDR2 FNYEAQ. The CDR3 sequence is CASSLEAANSYEQYF. The CDR3 DNA follows: TGTGCCAGCAGCTTAGAGGCGGCAAACTCCTACGAGCAGTACTTC.